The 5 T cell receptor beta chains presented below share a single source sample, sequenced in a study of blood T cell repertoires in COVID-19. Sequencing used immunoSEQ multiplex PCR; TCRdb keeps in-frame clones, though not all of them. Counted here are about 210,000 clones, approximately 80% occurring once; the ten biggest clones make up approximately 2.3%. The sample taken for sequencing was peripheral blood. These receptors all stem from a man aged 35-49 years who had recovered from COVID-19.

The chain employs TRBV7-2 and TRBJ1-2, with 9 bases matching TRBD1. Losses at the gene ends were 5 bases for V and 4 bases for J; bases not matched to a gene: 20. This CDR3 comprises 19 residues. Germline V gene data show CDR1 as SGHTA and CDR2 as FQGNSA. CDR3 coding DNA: TGTGCCAGCAGCCGCACAGGGGGCGCTGGGTTAATTGGAATCTATGGCTACACCTTC. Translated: CASSRTGGAGLIGIYGYTF.

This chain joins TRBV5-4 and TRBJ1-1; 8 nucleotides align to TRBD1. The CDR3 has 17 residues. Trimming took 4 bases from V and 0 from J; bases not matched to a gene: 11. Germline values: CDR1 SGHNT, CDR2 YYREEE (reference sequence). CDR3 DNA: TGTGCCAGCAGCCGTACAGGGGGGGCCCTGATGAACACTGAAGCTTTCTTT. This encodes CASSRTGGALMNTEAFF.

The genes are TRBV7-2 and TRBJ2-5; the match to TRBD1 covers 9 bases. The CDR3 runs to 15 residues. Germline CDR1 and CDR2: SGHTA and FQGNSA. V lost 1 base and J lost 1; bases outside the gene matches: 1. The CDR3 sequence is CASSLGDRVQETQYF. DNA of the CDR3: TGTGCCAGCAGCTTAGGGGACAGGGTCCAAGAGACCCAGTACTTC.

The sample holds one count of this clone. CDR3 residues: CASSSGDSNQPQHF. The CDR3 coding sequence is TGTGCCAGCAGCTCGGGGGATAGCAATCAGCCCCAGCATTTT. This chain joins TRBV5-6 and TRBJ1-5; weak D call: TRBD1 (5 bases). CDR3 length equals 14 residues. Between the trimmed V and J ends, which lost 3 bases and 0 bases, there was a span of 7 bases. Germline V CDR1 and CDR2: SGHDT, YYEEEE.

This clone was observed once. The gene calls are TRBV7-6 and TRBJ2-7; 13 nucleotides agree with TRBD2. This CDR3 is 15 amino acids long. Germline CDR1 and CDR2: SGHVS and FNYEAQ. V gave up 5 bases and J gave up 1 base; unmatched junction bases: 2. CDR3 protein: CASSPGLAGSYEQYF. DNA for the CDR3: TGTGCCAGCAGCCCGGGACTAGCGGGATCCTACGAGCAGTACTTC.